The rows below give T cell receptor beta chains drawn from one sample of a study of T cell changes during pregnancy in multiple sclerosis. The protocol was immunoSEQ multiplex PCR, while the TCRdb copy is restricted to in-frame clones and leaves out a portion. The sample records 85,000 to 100,000 clones, 85% to 95% being singletons. Here the sequenced sample was peripheral blood, taken in the first trimester of pregnancy. These receptors originate from a female donor with multiple sclerosis, enrolled in a pregnancy study. The CDR3 runs from the conserved cysteine through the conserved F or W. The D gene is left open where the match is weak. Some rows have no size entry. The others give once, few or many, or a class for an expanded clone.

cdr3_nt: TGTGCCAGCATCTTAGGTGCGGGAGACATTCTTGATGAGCAGTTCTTC; cdr3_aa: CASILGAGDILDEQFF; d_call: TRBD2; v_call: TRBV28; clone_size: -; j_call: TRBJ2-1
cdr3_nt: TGTGCCATCTCGGGACTAGCGACCACCGGGGAGCTGTTTTTT; cdr3_aa: CAISGLATTGELFF; d_call: TRBD2; v_call: TRBV10-3; clone_size: -; j_call: TRBJ2-2
cdr3_nt: TGTGCCAGCAGCTCCGGGGGGACAGGGAATAAGCAGTACTTC; cdr3_aa: CASSSGGTGNKQYF; d_call: TRBD1; v_call: TRBV13; clone_size: -; j_call: TRBJ2-7
cdr3_nt: TGTGCCAGCAGCCCGATCACAGGGTGGGGGTCTGGGGCCAACGTCCTGACTTTC; cdr3_aa: CASSPITGWGSGANVLTF; d_call: -; v_call: TRBV5-4; clone_size: once; j_call: TRBJ2-6
cdr3_nt: TGTGCCAGCAGCTTAGTGACAGGGCGGACGACTAATGAAAAACTGTTTTTT; cdr3_aa: CASSLVTGRTTNEKLFF; d_call: TRBD1; v_call: TRBV7-8; clone_size: -; j_call: TRBJ1-4
cdr3_nt: TGTGCCAGCAGCCGTAGCGGGCCCTCCGAGCAGTACTTC; cdr3_aa: CASSRSGPSEQYF; d_call: TRBD2; v_call: TRBV6-5; clone_size: -; j_call: TRBJ2-7
cdr3_nt: TGTGCCAGCAGTTATTCGCTGGGGGGAAATGAGCAGTTCTTC; cdr3_aa: CASSYSLGGNEQFF; d_call: -; v_call: TRBV6-5; clone_size: -; j_call: TRBJ2-1
cdr3_nt: TGTGCCATTTCACTAGCGGGAGGGCCTAATGAGCAGTTCTTC; cdr3_aa: CAISLAGGPNEQFF; d_call: TRBD2; v_call: TRBV10-3; clone_size: -; j_call: TRBJ2-1
cdr3_nt: TGTGCCAGCAGTTTATTTGGCAGGGGGCAAAACGAGCAGTACTTC; cdr3_aa: CASSLFGRGQNEQYF; d_call: TRBD1; v_call: TRBV28; clone_size: -; j_call: TRBJ2-7
cdr3_nt: TGTGCCAGCAGCTTACCCTCCGGGAGTCAGAATGAGCAGTTCTTC; cdr3_aa: CASSLPSGSQNEQFF; d_call: -; v_call: TRBV7-9; clone_size: -; j_call: TRBJ2-1
cdr3_nt: TGTGCCAGCAGTAGGGAGATTTCGAACACTGAAGCTTTCTTT; cdr3_aa: CASSREISNTEAFF; d_call: -; v_call: TRBV2; clone_size: -; j_call: TRBJ1-1
cdr3_nt: TGTGCCAGCAGCTCGACTAGCGGGAGCAATGAGCAGTTCTTC; cdr3_aa: CASSSTSGSNEQFF; d_call: TRBD2; v_call: TRBV13; clone_size: -; j_call: TRBJ2-1
cdr3_nt: TGTGCCAGCAGCCCACCCACACATCTCTCTGGAAACACCATATATTTT; cdr3_aa: CASSPPTHLSGNTIYF; d_call: -; v_call: TRBV7-8; clone_size: -; j_call: TRBJ1-3
cdr3_nt: TGTGCCAGCAGCTATAGCTCTGGAAACACCATATATTTT; cdr3_aa: CASSYSSGNTIYF; d_call: -; v_call: TRBV11-2; clone_size: -; j_call: TRBJ1-3
cdr3_nt: TGCAGCGTTGAAGAGCGCACGGAGCGAAATGAGCAGTTCTTC; cdr3_aa: CSVEERTERNEQFF; d_call: -; v_call: TRBV29-1; clone_size: -; j_call: TRBJ2-1
cdr3_nt: TGCGCCAGCAGCTTAGGGGACAGAAATCAGCCCCAGCATTTT; cdr3_aa: CASSLGDRNQPQHF; d_call: TRBD1; v_call: TRBV5-1; clone_size: -; j_call: TRBJ1-5
cdr3_nt: TGCGCCAGCAGCCTTGGACTTAGCAATCAGCCCCAGCATTTT; cdr3_aa: CASSLGLSNQPQHF; d_call: -; v_call: TRBV4-1; clone_size: -; j_call: TRBJ1-5
cdr3_nt: TGCGCCAGCAGCTTGGACAGCCCTCCGACCCAGCCCCAGCATTTT; cdr3_aa: CASSLDSPPTQPQHF; d_call: -; v_call: TRBV5-1; clone_size: -; j_call: TRBJ1-5
cdr3_nt: TGTGCCAGCAGCTTACTAGTACTAGCGGGAGGCGGGCGTGACTACAATGAGCAGTTCTTC; cdr3_aa: CASSLLVLAGGGRDYNEQFF; d_call: TRBD2; v_call: TRBV7-3; clone_size: -; j_call: TRBJ2-1
cdr3_nt: TGTGCCAGCAGCTTAGCGCCTAGCGGAAACACCGGGGAGCTGTTTTTT; cdr3_aa: CASSLAPSGNTGELFF; d_call: TRBD2; v_call: TRBV7-8; clone_size: -; j_call: TRBJ2-2
cdr3_nt: TGTGCCAGCTCGATACCGGGGAGCAACGAGCAGTACTTC; cdr3_aa: CASSIPGSNEQYF; d_call: -; v_call: TRBV18; clone_size: -; j_call: TRBJ2-7
cdr3_nt: TGTGCCAGCAGGGTAGGGACTAGCGGGAGCTACGAGCAGTACTTC; cdr3_aa: CASRVGTSGSYEQYF; d_call: TRBD2; v_call: TRBV2; clone_size: -; j_call: TRBJ2-7
cdr3_nt: TGTGCCACCAGCACAGACCGGCTAGCGGGGGGCTCCCACGAGCAGTACTTC; cdr3_aa: CATSTDRLAGGSHEQYF; d_call: TRBD2; v_call: TRBV15; clone_size: few; j_call: TRBJ2-7
cdr3_nt: TGTGCCAGCAGTTACGGGGCGGGGGGCAATCAGCCCCAGCATTTT; cdr3_aa: CASSYGAGGNQPQHF; d_call: -; v_call: TRBV6-5; clone_size: -; j_call: TRBJ1-5
cdr3_nt: TGTGCCAGCAGCTTAGGCGAGACAGGGTACTATGGCTACACCTTC; cdr3_aa: CASSLGETGYYGYTF; d_call: TRBD1; v_call: TRBV7-8; clone_size: -; j_call: TRBJ1-2
cdr3_nt: TGTGCCAGCAGCGAAACGGAGACCGGGGAGCTGTTTTTT; cdr3_aa: CASSETETGELFF; d_call: -; v_call: TRBV6-1; clone_size: -; j_call: TRBJ2-2
cdr3_nt: TGTGCCAGCAGTTTATTCGGGACAACTACCCACGAGCAGTACTTC; cdr3_aa: CASSLFGTTTHEQYF; d_call: -; v_call: TRBV28; clone_size: -; j_call: TRBJ2-7
cdr3_nt: TGTGCCAGCAGCCTCCGAAGCGGGAGAACTGCAGATACGCAGTATTTT; cdr3_aa: CASSLRSGRTADTQYF; d_call: TRBD2; v_call: TRBV7-8; clone_size: -; j_call: TRBJ2-3
cdr3_nt: TGTGCCAGCAGAAACAGGGCCAGCTCCTACAATGAGCAGTTCTTC; cdr3_aa: CASRNRASSYNEQFF; d_call: -; v_call: TRBV28; clone_size: -; j_call: TRBJ2-1
cdr3_nt: TGTGCCAGCAGAGGACAGGGGGGGAATCAGCCCCAGCATTTT; cdr3_aa: CASRGQGGNQPQHF; d_call: TRBD1; v_call: TRBV2; clone_size: once; j_call: TRBJ1-5
cdr3_nt: TGCGCCAGCAGCCTCGGGACTAGCGGAAGCACCGGGGAGCTGTTTTTT; cdr3_aa: CASSLGTSGSTGELFF; d_call: TRBD2; v_call: TRBV5-1; clone_size: -; j_call: TRBJ2-2
cdr3_nt: TGTGCCAGCAGTCTCCTGGGAGAGAGCACAGATACGCAGTATTTT; cdr3_aa: CASSLLGESTDTQYF; d_call: -; v_call: TRBV6-5; clone_size: -; j_call: TRBJ2-3
cdr3_nt: TGTGCCAGCAGCCCTACCGATAGGGGCCCCTACGAGCAGTACTTC; cdr3_aa: CASSPTDRGPYEQYF; d_call: -; v_call: TRBV4-2; clone_size: -; j_call: TRBJ2-7
cdr3_nt: TGTGCCAGCAGTTCCAAATTCCAGGGCTCCTACAATGAGCAGTTCTTC; cdr3_aa: CASSSKFQGSYNEQFF; d_call: -; v_call: TRBV27; clone_size: -; j_call: TRBJ2-1
cdr3_nt: TGTGCCAGCATAAGGCGGACCGGGGAGCTGTTTTTT; cdr3_aa: CASIRRTGELFF; d_call: -; v_call: TRBV6-1; clone_size: once; j_call: TRBJ2-2
cdr3_nt: TGTGCCAGTAGTATGTTTGGCGGGATGTACAATGAGCAGTTCTTC; cdr3_aa: CASSMFGGMYNEQFF; d_call: -; v_call: TRBV19; clone_size: -; j_call: TRBJ2-1
cdr3_nt: TGTGCCAGCGGGCGGGCCGCCTACACTGAAGCTTTCTTT; cdr3_aa: CASGRAAYTEAFF; d_call: -; v_call: TRBV7-9; clone_size: -; j_call: TRBJ1-1
cdr3_nt: TGTGCCAGTAGTATCCAGGGATTGATGTACGAGCAGTACTTC; cdr3_aa: CASSIQGLMYEQYF; d_call: -; v_call: TRBV19; clone_size: -; j_call: TRBJ2-7
cdr3_nt: TGCGCCAGCAGCCTAGATAACAGGGGTCGGGAGCAGTACTTC; cdr3_aa: CASSLDNRGREQYF; d_call: TRBD1; v_call: TRBV4-1; clone_size: -; j_call: TRBJ2-7
cdr3_nt: TGCGCCAGCAGCCAAGCGGCTAGCGGGTCATTACCCTACGAGCAGTACTTC; cdr3_aa: CASSQAASGSLPYEQYF; d_call: TRBD2; v_call: TRBV4-3; clone_size: -; j_call: TRBJ2-7
cdr3_nt: TGTGCCAGCAGCTTGGAGAGTCAGCTAGCGTCTGGGGCCAACGTCCTGACTTTC; cdr3_aa: CASSLESQLASGANVLTF; d_call: -; v_call: TRBV5-4; clone_size: once; j_call: TRBJ2-6
cdr3_nt: TGTGCCAGCAGTTTATCGATCGGAGACTATGGCTACACCTTC; cdr3_aa: CASSLSIGDYGYTF; d_call: -; v_call: TRBV27; clone_size: -; j_call: TRBJ1-2
cdr3_nt: TGTGCCAGCAGCTTAACGACAGGGGGCTCCTACGAGCAGTACTTC; cdr3_aa: CASSLTTGGSYEQYF; d_call: TRBD1; v_call: TRBV7-9; clone_size: -; j_call: TRBJ2-7
cdr3_nt: TGCGCCAGCAGCCAAGATCCGACGGGAGGGCCGGAGACCCAGTACTTC; cdr3_aa: CASSQDPTGGPETQYF; d_call: TRBD2; v_call: TRBV4-1; clone_size: -; j_call: TRBJ2-5
cdr3_nt: TGCGCCAGCAGCCAACCCCTGGCGGGGAGCACAGATACGCAGTATTTT; cdr3_aa: CASSQPLAGSTDTQYF; d_call: -; v_call: TRBV4-1; clone_size: -; j_call: TRBJ2-3
cdr3_nt: TGTGCCAGCAGCTTAATCGGAGACCTTGAAGCTTTCTTT; cdr3_aa: CASSLIGDLEAFF; d_call: -; v_call: TRBV7-9; clone_size: few; j_call: TRBJ1-1
cdr3_nt: TGCGCCAGCAGCTACGGGACTAGCGGGAGCTCCTACAATGAGCAGTTCTTC; cdr3_aa: CASSYGTSGSSYNEQFF; d_call: TRBD2; v_call: TRBV5-1; clone_size: -; j_call: TRBJ2-1
cdr3_nt: TGTGCCAGCACCATACTCAATCTCGATCAGCCCCAGCATTTT; cdr3_aa: CASTILNLDQPQHF; d_call: -; v_call: TRBV6-1; clone_size: -; j_call: TRBJ1-5
cdr3_nt: TGTGCCAGCAGGTTCAGGGGGAACACTGAAGCTTTCTTT; cdr3_aa: CASRFRGNTEAFF; d_call: -; v_call: TRBV2; clone_size: -; j_call: TRBJ1-1
cdr3_nt: TGCGCCAGCAGCTTGCGGACTAGCGGGAGTTGGGATGAGCAGTTCTTC; cdr3_aa: CASSLRTSGSWDEQFF; d_call: TRBD2; v_call: TRBV5-1; clone_size: -; j_call: TRBJ2-1
cdr3_nt: TGTGCCAGCAGCTTCATCCAGGGCCATGGCTACACCTTC; cdr3_aa: CASSFIQGHGYTF; d_call: -; v_call: TRBV7-9; clone_size: once; j_call: TRBJ1-2
cdr3_nt: TGCGCCAGCAGCCAAGTAGCGGGAGAAGGAGAGCAGTACTTC; cdr3_aa: CASSQVAGEGEQYF; d_call: TRBD2; v_call: TRBV4-3; clone_size: -; j_call: TRBJ2-7
cdr3_nt: TGTGCCAGCAGCCAAAGGTCTCCCGGGAGGGCAGGGAATGAGCAGTTCTTC; cdr3_aa: CASSQRSPGRAGNEQFF; d_call: TRBD2; v_call: TRBV4-2; clone_size: -; j_call: TRBJ2-1
cdr3_nt: TGTGCCAGCACTCGACAGGGGGGCTACGAGCAGTACTTC; cdr3_aa: CASTRQGGYEQYF; d_call: TRBD1; v_call: TRBV28; clone_size: -; j_call: TRBJ2-7